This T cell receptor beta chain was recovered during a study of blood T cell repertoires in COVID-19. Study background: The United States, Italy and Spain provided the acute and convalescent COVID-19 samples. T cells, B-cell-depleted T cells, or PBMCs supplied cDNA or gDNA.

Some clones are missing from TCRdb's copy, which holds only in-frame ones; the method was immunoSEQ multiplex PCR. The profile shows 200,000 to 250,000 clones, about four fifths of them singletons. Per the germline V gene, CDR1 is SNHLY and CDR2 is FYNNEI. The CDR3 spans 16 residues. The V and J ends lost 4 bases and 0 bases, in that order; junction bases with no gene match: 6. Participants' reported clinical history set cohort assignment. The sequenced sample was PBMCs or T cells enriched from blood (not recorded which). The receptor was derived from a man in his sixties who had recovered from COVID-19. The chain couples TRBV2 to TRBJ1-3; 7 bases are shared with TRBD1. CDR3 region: CASSGDRPSSGNTIYF. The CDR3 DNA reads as TGTGCCAGCAGTGGGGACAGACCTAGCTCTGGAAACACCATATATTTT.